The rows below give T cell receptor beta chains drawn from one sample of a study of cytomegalovirus exposure and HLA in healthy donors. The method was immunoSEQ multiplex PCR; TCRdb's version includes in-frame clones alone and lacks a portion of them. The sample yields some 120,000 clones, 75% to 85% seen once. The sequencing input was PBMCs. These receptors all come from a man aged 30-40 years in good health and CMV-seronegative. Each CDR3 is given without its conserved first and last residue. A row's size may be missing; if present it is once, few, many or a size class.

v_gene: TRBV5-4; abundance: few; CDR3aa: ASSLRLAGSTDTQY
v_gene: TRBV23-1; abundance: -; CDR3aa: ASSYRQGTYEQY
v_gene: TRBV2; abundance: -; CDR3aa: ASLGGGYPQY
v_gene: TRBV4-1; abundance: -; CDR3aa: ASSQGTGYSNQPQN
v_gene: TRBV6-6; abundance: few; CDR3aa: ASSQTGLSYEQY
v_gene: TRBV7-9; abundance: -; CDR3aa: ASSLELALYQY
v_gene: TRBV4-1; abundance: -; CDR3aa: ASSQDRAGQEFLYQETQY
v_gene: TRBV5-1; abundance: -; CDR3aa: ASSPGLGGYEQY
v_gene: TRBV18; abundance: -; CDR3aa: ASSQTGESSGANVLT
v_gene: TRBV7-2; abundance: once; CDR3aa: ASSLVTSGLNEQF
v_gene: TRBV15; abundance: few; CDR3aa: ATSSFSSYEQY